This TCR beta chain was recorded in a study of technical replicates of blood from a handful of donors. Some clones are missing from TCRdb's copy, which holds only in-frame ones; the method was immunoSEQ multiplex PCR. Among 81,000 or so clones listed, about 96% were seen once. V lost 4 bases and J 3 bases, leaving 16 bases between the germline ends. Germline CDR1 and CDR2: SGDLS and YYNGEE. This CDR3 is built from 16 residues. The chain is built from TRBV9 and TRBJ2-2; the D gene is possibly TRBD1 (6 bases). What was sequenced was T cells isolated from PBMCs. The receptor was isolated from a human donor in good health. CDR3 coding DNA: TGTGCCAGCAGCACCCAAACAGGGAAGCACACCGGGGAGCTGTTTTTT. Translation gives CASSTQTGKHTGELFF.